Below are 31 T cell receptor beta chains sequenced from a single sample in a study of type 1 and type 2 diabetes patients. Amplification started from genomic DNA. Multiplex PCR with 30 forward and 13 reverse primers amplified the TCR beta CDR3. MiXCR, run by TCRdb on the multiplex PCR reads, gives a single entry per CDR3 protein. The sample lists more than 250,000 distinct CDR3 sequences; roughly 50% were seen once. Input material: peripheral blood mononuclear cells (PBMCs). These receptors all stem from a man between 18 and 35 years old with type 2 diabetes.

About this clonotype itself: Compared with germline, one end of the junction differs, possibly owing to a read error. The gene calls are TRBV7-3 and TRBJ2-3; TRBD2 agrees at 12 bases. The V gene's germline CDR1 is SGHTA and CDR2 FQGTGA. The CDR3 has 16 residues. The CDR3: CASSSGLAGFTVTQYF. The CDR3 region has the DNA TGTGCCAGCAGCTCCGGACTAGCGGGATTCACAGTTACGCAGTATTTT.

This clonotype was found many times. V and J are TRBV12-3 or TRBV12-4 and TRBJ1-6, with 7 bases identical to TRBD1. Germline trimming cut 3 bases from V and 8 bases from J; bases unmatched to any gene: 7. The CDR3 consists of 15 residues. The CDR3 DNA sequence: TGTGCCAGCAGTTTTCTTGGAGGGGGCGATTCACCCCTCCACTTT. Translating gives CASSFLGGGDSPLHF.

The CDR3 nucleotides are TGTGCCTGCGGTGGATATTCAGAGGGGGGAACTGAAGCTTTCTTT. It codes for CACGGYSEGGTEAFF. The chain carries TRBV7-9 and TRBJ1-1; tentative D call: TRBD1 (6 bases). The germline V gene has CDR1 SEHNR and CDR2 FQNEAQ (reference sequence). The CDR3 length is 15 residues. Trimming removed 11 bases at V and 5 bases at J, with 24 bases between.

For this clonotype: Relative to the germline gene, one junction end is altered; a read error may explain this. V gene TRBV9 combines with J gene TRBJ2-3; D unclear. The CDR3 is 11 amino acids. Germline-derived CDR1 and CDR2 are SGDLS and YYNGEE. Written as DNA, the CDR3 is TGCGCCAGCATGGACGGGGATACGCAGTATTTT. Translation: CASMDGDTQYF.

The chain uses TRBV12-5 and TRBJ1-5; D unresolved. Germline values: CDR1 LGHNT, CDR2 FRNRAP. The CDR3 consists of 14 residues. For the CDR3, the DNA is TGTGCCAGCAGCGTGCTCGGAGGTGATCAGCCCCAGCATTTT. This gives the protein CASSVLGGDQPQHF.

The chain carries TRBV7-2 and TRBJ1-1; D remains unclear. CDR3 length equals 13 residues. Between the trimmed V and J ends, which lost 5 bases and 8 bases, there was a span of 15 bases. Germline V gene lookup returns CDR1 SGHTA and CDR2 FQGNSA. The CDR3 here is CASSPRVLSEAFF. CDR3 nucleotides: TGTGCCAGCAGCCCTAGGGTTTTGAGCGAAGCTTTCTTT.

The V and J genes are TRBV10-1 and TRBJ2-5; either TRBD1 or TRBD2 may supply D (5 bases each). This CDR3 comprises 15 residues. The germline V and J ends were trimmed by 7 bases and 5 bases, with 20 bases remaining between them. CDR1 and CDR2 (germline): WNHNN, SYGVQD (reference sequence). CDR3 nucleotide sequence: TGCGCCAGCAAAGGGGCGCCTCCCTGGGGGGAGACCCAGTACTTC. Translated: CASKGAPPWGETQYF.

This clonotype has more than one count but fewer than ten. The chain has TRBV6-5 and TRBJ1-1; 10 bases align to TRBD1. V gave up 5 bases and J gave up 6 bases; unmatched junction bases: 9. Germline CDR1 and CDR2: MNHEY and SVGAGI. The CDR3 totals 15 residues. In DNA form, the CDR3 reads TGTGCCAGCAGTGCCCCGGGACAGGGGAAGGCTGAAGCTTTCTTT. Its translation: CASSAPGQGKAEAFF.

The J gene is TRBJ2-7, the V gene TRBV20-1, with TRBD2 matching 7 bases. J lost 1 base, V lost 0 bases, and 6 bases had no gene match. The CDR3 has 15 amino acids. The germline gives CDR1 DFQATT, CDR2 SNEGSKA (reference sequence). Here the CDR3 reads CSARDPSGRSYEQYF. For the CDR3, the DNA is TGCAGTGCTAGAGATCCTAGCGGACGTTCCTACGAGCAGTACTTC.

V and J are TRBV25-1 and TRBJ1-2; D remains unclear. The V gene's germline CDR1 is MGHDK and CDR2 SYGVNS. V was shortened by 1 base and J by 7 bases, with 4 bases between the two germline ends. The CDR3 is 11 residues long. The CDR3 here is CASSELPGYTF. Here the CDR3 DNA reads TGTGCCAGCAGTGAATTGCCTGGCTACACCTTC.

This clonotype has just a few counts. The chain carries TRBV19 and TRBJ2-1; 12 bases agree with TRBD2. The CDR3 contains 16 residues. V was pared by 3 bases and J by 4 bases, with 4 bases of the junction left unmatched. Germline lookup yields CDR1 LNHDA and CDR2 SQIVND (reference sequence). CDR3 DNA: TGTGCCAGTAGTATGACTAGCGGGAGCCTATACAATGAGCAGTTCTTC. As protein: CASSMTSGSLYNEQFF.

The gene calls are TRBV13 and TRBJ2-7; D gene unclear. V gave up 3 bases and J gave up 2 bases, with 11 bases separating them. The CDR3 runs 14 residues. Germline V gene sequence: CDR1 PRHDT, CDR2 FYEKMQ (reference sequence). The CDR3 reads CASSFRLPPYEQYF. The CDR3 DNA reads as TGTGCCAGCAGCTTTCGACTGCCTCCCTACGAGCAGTACTTC.

This clonotype occurred a few times. The genes are TRBV9 and TRBJ2-3, with 11 bases lining up with TRBD1. J lost 4 bases, V lost 4 bases, and 11 bases had no gene match. This CDR3 is built from 17 residues. From germline, CDR1 is SGDLS and CDR2 YYNGEE. The CDR3 coding sequence is TGTGCCAGCAGCCAGGTTTTGTGGGGACAGGGGGCAGATACGCAGTATTTT. Its translation is CASSQVLWGQGADTQYF.

This clonotype was counted between two and nine times. The chain combines TRBV19 with TRBJ2-5; D is unclear. This CDR3 is 13 amino acids long. The germline V gene has CDR1 LNHDA and CDR2 SQIVND (reference sequence). V dropped 3 bases and J dropped 2 bases, with 7 bases sitting between them. DNA for the CDR3: TGTGCCAGTAGTATCTGGATTCAAGAGACCCAGTACTTC. Amino acid sequence: CASSIWIQETQYF.

The chain couples TRBV6-6 to TRBJ1-2; a weak D match, TRBD1 (6 bases). Trimming took off 2 bases at V and 4 bases at J, with 14 bases between the two ends. The CDR3 has 15 amino acids. The germline gives CDR1 MNHNY, CDR2 SVGAGI (reference sequence). The CDR3 sequence: CASSYEAGASYGYTF. In nucleotides, the CDR3 is TGTGCCAGCAGTTACGAGGCAGGGGCTTCCTATGGCTACACCTTC.

The DNA of the CDR3 is TGTGCCAGCAGCTTGAAGAGCGGGGCATACAATGAGCAGTACTTC. Translating it yields CASSLKSGAYNEQYF. The chain couples TRBV7-3 to TRBJ2-4, with 7 bases identical to TRBD2. Per the germline V gene, CDR1 is SGHTA and CDR2 is FQGTGA. Trimming took 3 bases from V and 13 from J; bases not matched to a gene: 15. The CDR3 contains 15 residues.

This rearrangement joins TRBV28 to TRBJ1-2, with a weak D call TRBD1 (6 bases). Germline V gene sequence: CDR1 MDHEN, CDR2 SYDVKM. The CDR3 is 13 residues long. V lost 3 bases, J lost 4 bases, and 9 bases lay in between. The CDR3 is CASSFGTLYGYTF. The CDR3 bases are TGTGCCAGCAGTTTCGGGACACTCTATGGCTACACCTTC.

The chain employs TRBV20-1 and TRBJ2-5, with 8 bases aligning to TRBD2. With 2 bases clipped from V and 5 bases from J, the junction kept 7 bases outside the gene matches. This CDR3 is built from 14 residues. Germline CDR1 reads DFQATT; CDR2 reads SNEGSKA (reference sequence). The CDR3 DNA follows: TGCAGTGCTAGAAACGGGAGGGCGGGTGAGACCCAGTACTTC. It specifies CSARNGRAGETQYF.

The chain uses TRBV7-2 and TRBJ1-2; D call uncertain. V was pared by 3 bases and J by 3 bases, with 14 bases between. Germline V lookup: CDR1 SGHTA, CDR2 FQGNSA. The length of the CDR3 is 15 residues. Written as DNA, the CDR3 is TGTGCCAGCAGCTTCGAAACGTCGGGATACTATGGCTACACCTTC. Protein: CASSFETSGYYGYTF.

The rearrangement links TRBV19 to TRBJ2-3, with a weak D call TRBD1 (6 bases). The CDR3 covers 13 residues. Germline CDR1 is LNHDA and CDR2 is SQIVND (reference sequence). V was cut by 6 bases and J by 4 bases, with 11 bases left in between. The CDR3 bases are TGTGCCAGTAGCACAGGGACCTCAGATACGCAGTATTTT. Protein product: CASSTGTSDTQYF. The full variable domain, in which reference TRBV19 and TRBJ2-3 provide the parts outside the CDR3, is DGGITQSPKYLFRKEGQNVTLSCEQNLNHDAMYWYRQDPGQGLRLIYYSQIVNDFQKGDIAEGYSVSREKKESFPLTVTSAQKNPTAFYLCASSTGTSDTQYFGPGTRLTVL.

This sequence joins TRBV19 and TRBJ2-2; D remains ambiguous. The V gene lost 4 bases and the J gene lost 1 base, with 4 bases spanning the gap. Germline V gene lookup returns CDR1 LNHDA and CDR2 SQIVND (reference sequence). The CDR3 consists of 13 residues. The CDR3 protein is CASSTGNTGELFF. CDR3 sequence (DNA): TGTGCCAGTAGTACGGGGAACACCGGGGAGCTGTTTTTT.

This clonotype was counted a few times. The chain couples TRBV7-2 to TRBJ1-2; D gene ambiguous. Germline values: CDR1 SGHTA, CDR2 FQGNSA. The CDR3 sequence is 13 residues long. The ends were cut back, 5 bases at V and 8 bases at J, with 15 bases in the middle. Here the CDR3 reads CASSLGSLAGYTF. The CDR3 DNA reads TGTGCCAGCAGCCTAGGCTCCCTCGCAGGCTACACCTTC.

The chain couples TRBV19 to TRBJ2-5; 11 positions match TRBD1. Germline lookup yields CDR1 LNHDA and CDR2 SQIVND (reference sequence). The length of the CDR3 is 16 residues. V gave up 5 bases and J gave up 4 bases; unmatched junction bases: 9. Here the CDR3 DNA reads TGTGCCAGTAGTGGGGGACAGGGGGTGTATGGAGAGACCCAGTACTTC. Protein sequence: CASSGGQGVYGETQYF.

The rearrangement links TRBV12-3 or TRBV12-4 to TRBJ1-1; D call uncertain. CDR3 length equals 15 residues. The V and J ends lost 9 bases and 0 bases respectively, with 17 bases between them. The CDR3 here is CASFLRVGVNTEAFF. The CDR3 DNA reads TGTGCCAGTTTCTTACGGGTTGGGGTGAACACTGAAGCTTTCTTT.

This clonotype was counted only a few times. This rearrangement joins TRBV27 to TRBJ1-1; 9 bases match TRBD1. This CDR3 region has 15 residues. In germline, CDR1 is MNHEY, CDR2 SMNVEV (reference sequence). V shed 3 bases and J 6 bases; nucleotides not matched to a gene: 8. This chain's CDR3 is CASSFHRGLGAEAFF. The DNA for the CDR3 is TGTGCCAGCAGTTTCCACAGGGGGCTAGGGGCTGAAGCTTTCTTT.

The J gene is TRBJ2-7, the V gene TRBV4-3; 7 positions match TRBD1. Germline CDR1 is LGHNA and CDR2 is YSLEER. Trimming cost V 1 base and J 3 bases; bases outside gene matches: 9. The CDR3 has 16 amino acids. CDR3 region: CASSQGGRQGDYEQYF. CDR3 sequence (DNA): TGCGCCAGCAGCCAAGGGGGGCGACAGGGCGACTACGAGCAGTACTTC.

This clonotype came up once. V is TRBV9 and J is TRBJ2-5; D is possibly TRBD2 (6 bases). Trimming cost V 1 base and J 4 bases, with 14 bases left between them. CDR1 and CDR2 from the germline V gene are SGDLS and YYNGEE. The CDR3 extends over 15 amino acids. The CDR3 DNA follows: TGTGCCAGCAGCGTACAACCCGGGGGTGGAGAGACCCAGTACTTC. Its translation is CASSVQPGGGETQYF. The full variable domain, completed using reference TRBV9 and TRBJ2-5, is DSGVTQTPKHLITATGQRVTLRCSPRSGDLSVYWYQQSLDQGLQFLIQYYNGEERAKGNILERFSAQQFPDLHSELNLSSLELGDSALYFCASSVQPGGGETQYFGPGTRLLVL.

The genes are TRBV27 and TRBJ2-5, with 7 bases aligning to TRBD1. The DNA matches TRBJ2-1 better at its end, which makes the J call doubtful. CDR3 length equals 14 residues. CDR1 and CDR2 from the germline V gene are MNHEY and SMNVEV (reference sequence). The CDR3 loop reads CASSFRDRNYEQFF. The CDR3 nucleotides read TGTGCCAGCAGTTTTAGGGACAGAAACTACGAGCAGTTCTTC.

This rearrangement joins TRBV20-1 to TRBJ2-3, with unresolved D. CDR3 length equals 15 residues. V dropped 1 base and J dropped 5 bases, with 16 bases sitting between them. Germline lookup yields CDR1 DFQATT and CDR2 SNEGSKA (reference sequence). The CDR3 DNA is TGCAGTGCTAGAGGCGCGATGATAGGAAGAGATACGCAGTATTTT. Translating gives CSARGAMIGRDTQYF.

This clonotype was counted once. The chain links TRBV19 to TRBJ1-6; D uncertain. The CDR3 runs 15 residues. CDR1 and CDR2 from the germline V gene are LNHDA and SQIVND (reference sequence). V lost 5 bases, J lost 5 bases, and 13 bases lay in between. The CDR3 protein is CASSPSADNNSPLHF. As DNA, the CDR3 is TGTGCCAGTAGTCCCTCGGCCGACAATAATTCACCCCTCCACTTT.

V is TRBV7-8 and J is TRBJ2-3; 7 bases are a match to TRBD2. This CDR3 has 15 amino acids. With V trimmed by 7 bases and J by 2 bases, 9 bases remained unmatched. The germline V gene encodes CDR1 SGHVS and CDR2 FQNEAQ. CDR3: CASTLGERDTDTQYF. CDR3 nucleotide sequence: TGTGCCAGCACCCTTGGGGAGCGGGACACAGATACGCAGTATTTT.